Given below is one T cell receptor (beta chain) in context. V shed 5 bases and J 3 bases; nucleotides not matched to a gene: 12. The CDR3 runs 17 residues. CDR1 is LNHDA and CDR2 is SQIVND in the germline V gene (reference sequence). These data come from a study of blood T cell repertoires in COVID-19. Methods used by the authors: For nucleated cells, counts were estimated from reference gene primer amplification. Repertoires were generated with immunoSEQ multiplex PCR, while TCRdb's copy carries only in-frame clones and drops some. The V and J calls and clone size were taken over from that table, and D and trimming were inferred from the DNA. The sample holds some 150,000 clones, 84% seen once.

Sequencing was performed on PBMCs or T cells enriched from blood (not recorded which). The sequence was obtained from a woman aged 50 to 65 who had been exposed to COVID-19. The chain joins TRBV19 to TRBJ2-1; 8 bases are shared with TRBD1. The CDR3 nucleotides read TGTGCCAGTAGTGCGTGGGTGGGGACAGGAGACTACAATGAGCAGTTCTTC. Translated: CASSAWVGTGDYNEQFF.